This T cell receptor (beta chain) appears in the sequencing data of a study of blood T cell repertoires in COVID-19 (dated by TCRdb to between 2020 and 2021). At the level of the whole study: Samples covering the acute and convalescent phases of COVID-19 were provided by collaborators in the United States, Italy and Spain. The prospective study material was composed of cDNA or gDNA derived from T cells, B-cell-depleted T cells, or PBMCs. The dataset comprised deeply sampled blood TCRbeta repertoires from subjects exposed to, actively infected with, or recovered from COVID-19. The repertoires were released in a freely available public database intended as a resource for research on the immune response to SARS-CoV-2. The samples were drawn from two sources: the first 160 participants of the ongoing ImmuneRACE study, and 1,200 or so subjects contributed by 6 global collaborators. The sample metadata nearly always contained a de-identified subject ID, COVID-19 status, age in years and sex. Where available, HLA class I and class II types were obtained from metadata supplied by the sample provider rather than from assay-based typing.

Participants in the prospective study were enrolled through a virtual design, were aged 18 to 89 years, and lived in about 25 United States geographic areas. Cohort assignment in the prospective study relied on participant-reported clinical history from a screening survey and a study questionnaire. In the prospective study, whole blood, serum and a nasopharyngeal or oropharyngeal swab were collected from each participant by mobile phlebotomists. Participants in the prospective study had the option to provide additional blood draws and questionnaires over an approximately 2-month period. Blood samples from the prospective study were shipped frozen or at room temperature prior to DNA extraction. TCRbeta CDR3 regions were amplified from genomic DNA using the immunoSEQ Assay, a bias-controlled multiplex PCR. As for the original processing: The number of nucleated cells in each sample was estimated from the amplification of reference gene primers within the assay. To quantify the absolute abundance of each unique TCRbeta CDR3 rearrangement, sequence reads were collapsed and filtered. For each sample, productive Simpson clonality was calculated by taking the square root of Simpson's diversity index across productive rearrangements. Drawn from immuneACCESS, this table holds only the in-frame rearrangements with V and J called that TCRdb kept. Clones are partly lost; checked studies trace under half to an unresolved V gene and leave the rest unexplained. The V and J calls and the clone size are those of that table, but D and trimming were determined from the DNA. Counted in this sample were roughly 220,000 clones; roughly 85% of them appeared once. The ten most abundant clones make up around 3.8% of the sample.

Remarks on this clone: Its cognate antigen has yet to be identified. The input lacks base qualities; no much larger clone sits a single base away.

Overall results and qualifications from the work: Clinical and demographic metadata were provided uncurated, with the amount varying by source and participant.

Trimming accounts for 0 bases at V and 3 bases at J, while the number of junction bases matched to no gene is 8. The CDR3 covers 17 residues, taking in both the cysteine and the phenylalanine. Just CDR3 DNA is preserved here, 51 bases in frame from base 1. The germline V gene encodes CDR1 SGDLS and CDR2 YYNGEE. The sequencing input was PBMCs or T cells enriched from blood (not recorded which). The TCR comes from a woman between 40 and 50 years old with acute COVID-19. This receptor chain uses TRBV9 and TRBJ2-3; 9 central nucleotides agree with TRBD2. The DNA is TGTGCCAGCAGCGTAGAGGGTAGCGGGGGACAAACAGATACGCAGTATTTT. Translated, this is CASSVEGSGGQTDTQYF.